The source of this T cell receptor beta chain is a study of shared clonotypes between healthy human individuals (dated by TCRdb to 2018 to 2020). For the study in its entirety: The cohort included a few men and a couple of women between 18 and 49 years of age. For each donor, CD4 naive and CD4 memory were each run on three plates, CD8 naive on two plates, and CD8 memory on one plate. To estimate repertoire size and how much clonotype sharing occurs between individuals, the study deeply sequenced the blood TCR repertoires of about five healthy adults. Libraries were prepared and TCR repertoires were sequenced by different laboratories using diverse techniques, in order to increase sequencing depth and limit assay-specific biases. Each donor's leukapheresis produced roughly between roughly 0.9 and 9 billion PBMCs.

Broad study findings and their caveats: When a handful of donors were compared, the shared fraction of clonotypes was around 5% for naive CD4, roughly 3.3% for naive CD8, 2% to 2.5% for memory CD4, and 0.35% to 0.5% for memory CD8. Pairwise subsampling indicated that sequencing depth was expected to affect the degree of clonotype sharing among donors. Incomplete sequencing was indicated by rarefaction of sorted-subset datasets, despite the large sequencing depth. Compared with non-shared clonotypes, the clonotypes found in all four sorted-subset donors had higher generation probabilities. The genetic and exposure-history diversity represented was limited by the small number of donors. Only blood was sampled, and tissue TCR repertoires likely differ from those in blood. Larger estimated clonotype richness was generally found for naive subsets than for memory subsets.

The donors were healthy, HIV-negative adults who had no recently reported acute infections or vaccinations. Every donor was a Caucasian adult residing in Nashville, Tennessee, USA. CD4+ T cells were enriched by magnetic negative selection; naive cells were then positively selected on CD45RA, and the negative fraction formed the memory subset. Blood was obtained by leukapheresis, after which PBMCs were separated by Ficoll-Histopaque density gradient centrifugation and cryopreserved in liquid nitrogen vapor phase. Analytical flow cytometry was used to check the purity and quantity of every magnetically sorted T cell population. From each sorted fraction, genomic DNA was isolated and quantified by UV absorbance on a Nanodrop 2000c. On this clone: It has no known antigen specificity. Base qualities are not recorded, but no much larger clone differs from it by a single base.

TCR CDR3 regions were amplified from genomic DNA by multiplex PCR using the deep immunoSEQ assay. Extracted genomic DNA from each cell subset was distributed evenly across all wells of several immunoSEQ 96-well plates, and each plate was treated as a replicate. For sorted subsets, about 200 ng genomic DNA, equal to some 30,000 T cell genomes, was loaded into each replicate PCR. Purified libraries were measured with a Qubit 3.0 fluorometer, size-checked on a Bioanalyzer 2100, and measured again with the KAPA Library Quantification kit. Every immunoSEQ 96-well plate was sequenced on a separate single-read 150-cycle Illumina NextSeq 550 flow cell. Concerning the study's data processing: Because the immunoSEQ output held only junctional sequences and lacked quality scores, the filtering could not match the filtering applied to full-length reads. Sequences were annotated with PyIR, a Python wrapper for IgBLAST v1.9, using IMGT germline references to assign V/J genes and CDR3. Reads were filtered out if the reads had weak V/J assignments (E-value above 1e-6), no CDR3, stop codons, out-of-frame junctions, or ambiguous translated residues. V3J clonotypes were defined by identical inferred V gene, J gene, and CDR3 amino acid sequence. The percentage overlap between two repertoires was calculated by dividing the number of shared unique clonotypes by the size of the smaller repertoire. Repertoire richness was assessed with RTK rarefaction, the Chao1 estimator, and Recon v2.1 estimates of unobserved clonotypes. OLGA was used to compute generation probabilities for all TCRbeta clonotypes that the gDNA method yielded from a handful of donors. TCRdb provides this immuneACCESS table in a form limited to in-frame rearrangements. Some clones are lacking; in checked studies, under half of them reflect an unresolved V gene, and why the rest are absent is not known. V and J calls and clone size are copied from that table; D and trimming were computed from the DNA. In this sample the table shows about 960,000 clones, approximately 80% of which occur a single time. The ten largest account for over 1.3% of the sample.

Looking up the germline V gene yields CDR1 SGHTA and CDR2 FQGNSA. Including cysteine and phenylalanine, the CDR3 has 15 amino acids. Solely the CDR3 DNA is kept, with 45 bases framed from the first base. The trim is 6 bases for V and 9 bases for J, with a gap of 21 bases between the germline ends. The sequencing input was memory CD4+ T cells sorted from blood. What the cell subset or site label conveys for this sample: CD45RA-negative fraction. This receptor was identified in a man between 18 and 35 years old in good health. Recombination linked TRBV7-2 to TRBJ2-1; 6 matching bases give a weak D call of TRBD2. CDR3 loop: CASRVRWDSGGEQFF. DNA sequence: TGTGCCAGCAGAGTAAGATGGGACTCGGGTGGTGAGCAGTTCTTC.